Each of the 6 T cell receptor beta chains below was sequenced from the same sample in a study of blood T cell repertoires in COVID-19. Profiled with immunoSEQ multiplex PCR; TCRdb holds only in-frame clones, not every one. This sample has 150,000 or so clones, with about 80% found just once. The sample taken for sequencing was peripheral blood. The receptors here all came from an elderly woman with acute or convalescent COVID-19.

The CDR3 region is CAWNPGTTDTQYF. DNA for the CDR3: TGTGCCTGGAATCCAGGGACAACAGATACGCAGTATTTT. The chain couples TRBV30 to TRBJ2-3; tentatively, D is TRBD1 (6 bases). Germline CDR1 and CDR2: GTSNPN and SVGIG (reference sequence). This CDR3 has 13 amino acids. V was cut by 4 bases and J by 3 bases, with 11 bases left in between.

The V gene is TRBV5-1, the J gene TRBJ1-2, with 10 bases fitting TRBD1. CDR1 is SGHRS and CDR2 is YFSETQ in the germline V gene. The CDR3 extends over 15 amino acids. The V gene end was trimmed by 3 bases and the J gene end by 4 bases; junction bases not matched to a gene: 6. The CDR3 reads CASSSAGTGVYGYTF. The CDR3 DNA is TGCGCCAGCAGCTCAGCCGGGACAGGGGTCTATGGCTACACCTTC.

This clone was detected a few times. V and J are TRBV6-5 and TRBJ1-3; 8 nucleotides align to TRBD1. CDR3 length: 14 amino acids. Germline loops: CDR1 MNHEY, CDR2 SVGAGI. V was pared by 4 bases and J by 4 bases, with 3 bases of the junction left unmatched. The CDR3 protein is CASSFDRGGNTIYF. In DNA form, the CDR3 reads TGTGCCAGCAGTTTCGACAGGGGAGGAAACACCATATATTTT.

V gene TRBV9 combines with J gene TRBJ2-2; possibly TRBD2 for D (7 bases). Germline values: CDR1 SGDLS, CDR2 YYNGEE. The CDR3 contains 14 residues. V was clipped by 6 bases and J by 4 bases, with 13 bases between them. For the CDR3, the DNA is TGTGCCAGCACGGGGGGCCTCAGCACCGGGGAGCTGTTTTTT. Translating gives CASTGGLSTGELFF.

This clone was seen a handful of times. The chain uses TRBV7-6 and TRBJ2-2; 8 bases match TRBD2. This CDR3 is 20 amino acids long. Germline values: CDR1 SGHVS, CDR2 FNYEAQ. After removal of 4 bases from V and 0 bases from J, the junction contained 16 bases not matched to a gene. As DNA, the CDR3 is TGTGCCAGCAGCTCATCCACGGGGGGGATACGGTTCGCGAACACCGGGGAGCTGTTTTTT. This gives the protein CASSSSTGGIRFANTGELFF.

The chain uses TRBV7-9 and TRBJ1-2; tentative D call: TRBD1 (6 bases). CDR1 is SEHNR and CDR2 is FQNEAQ in the germline V gene (reference sequence). The CDR3 has 15 amino acids. V lost 5 bases to trimming and J lost 5 bases, with 18 bases between them. The CDR3 sequence: CASSTTEGDLYGYTF. As DNA, the CDR3 is TGTGCCAGCAGCACGACAGAGGGGGATTTATATGGCTACACCTTC.